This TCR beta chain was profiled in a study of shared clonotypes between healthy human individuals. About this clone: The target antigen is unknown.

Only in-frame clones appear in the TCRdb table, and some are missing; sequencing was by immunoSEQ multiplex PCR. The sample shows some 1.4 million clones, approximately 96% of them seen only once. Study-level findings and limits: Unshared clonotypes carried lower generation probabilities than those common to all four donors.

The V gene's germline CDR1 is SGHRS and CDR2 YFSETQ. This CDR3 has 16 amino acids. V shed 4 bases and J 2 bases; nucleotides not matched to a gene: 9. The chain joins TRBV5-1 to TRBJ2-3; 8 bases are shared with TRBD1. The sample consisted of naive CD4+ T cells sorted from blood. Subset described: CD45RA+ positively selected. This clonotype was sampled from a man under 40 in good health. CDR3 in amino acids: CASSARQGSPTDTQYF. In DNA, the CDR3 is TGCGCCAGCAGCGCGCGACAGGGGTCTCCCACAGATACGCAGTATTTT. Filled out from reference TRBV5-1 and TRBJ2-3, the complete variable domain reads KAGVTQTPRYLIKTRGQQVTLSCSPISGHRSVSWYQQTPGQGLQFLFEYFSETQRNKGNFPGRFSGRQFSNSRSEMNVSTLELGDSALYLCASSARQGSPTDTQYFGPGTRLTVL.